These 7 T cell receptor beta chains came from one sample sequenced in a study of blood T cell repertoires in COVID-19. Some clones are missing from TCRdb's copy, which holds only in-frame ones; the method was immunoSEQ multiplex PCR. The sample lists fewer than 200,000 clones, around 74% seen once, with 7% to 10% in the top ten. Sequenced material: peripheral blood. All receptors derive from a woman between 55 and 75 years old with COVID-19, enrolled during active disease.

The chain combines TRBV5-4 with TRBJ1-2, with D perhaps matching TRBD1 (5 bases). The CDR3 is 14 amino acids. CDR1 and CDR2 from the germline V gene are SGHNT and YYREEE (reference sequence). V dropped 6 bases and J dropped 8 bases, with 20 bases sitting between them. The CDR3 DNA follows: TGTGCCAGCACGGGGTCGGGGGTGGAACTCGGCTACACCTTC. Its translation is CASTGSGVELGYTF.

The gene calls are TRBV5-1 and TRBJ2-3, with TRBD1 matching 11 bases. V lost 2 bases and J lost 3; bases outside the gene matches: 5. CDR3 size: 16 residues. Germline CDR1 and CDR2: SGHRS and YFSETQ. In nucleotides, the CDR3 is TGCGCCAGCAGCTTAGGGACAGGGGGGATTACAGATACGCAGTATTTT. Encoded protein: CASSLGTGGITDTQYF.

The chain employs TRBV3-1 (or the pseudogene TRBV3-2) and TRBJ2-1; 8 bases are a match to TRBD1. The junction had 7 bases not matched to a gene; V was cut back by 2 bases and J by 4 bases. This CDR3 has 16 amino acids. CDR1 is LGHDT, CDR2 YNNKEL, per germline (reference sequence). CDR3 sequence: CASSQYQGARYNEQFF. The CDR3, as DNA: TGTGCCAGCAGCCAATACCAGGGGGCAAGATACAATGAGCAGTTCTTC.

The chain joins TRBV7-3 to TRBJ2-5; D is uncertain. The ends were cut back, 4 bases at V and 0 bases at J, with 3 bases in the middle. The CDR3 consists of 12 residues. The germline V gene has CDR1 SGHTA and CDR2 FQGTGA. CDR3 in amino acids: CASSSYQETQYF. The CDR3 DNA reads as TGTGCCAGCAGCTCCTACCAAGAGACCCAGTACTTC. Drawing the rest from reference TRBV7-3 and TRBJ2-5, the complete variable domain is GAGVSQTPSNKVTEKGKYVELRCDPISGHTALYWYRQSLGQGPEFLIYFQGTGAADDSGLPNDRFFAVRPEGSVSTLKIQRTERGDSAVYLCASSSYQETQYFGPGTRLLVL.

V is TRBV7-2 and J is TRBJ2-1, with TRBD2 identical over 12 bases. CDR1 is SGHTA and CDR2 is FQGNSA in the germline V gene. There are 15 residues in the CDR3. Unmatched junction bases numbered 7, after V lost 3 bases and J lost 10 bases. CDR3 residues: CASSLTGTSGREQFF. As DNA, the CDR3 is TGTGCCAGCAGCTTGACCGGGACTAGCGGGCGAGAGCAGTTCTTC. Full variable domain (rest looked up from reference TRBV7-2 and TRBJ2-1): GAGVSQSPSNKVTEKGKDVELRCDPISGHTALYWYRQSLGQGLEFLIYFQGNSAPDKSGLPSDRFSAERTGGSVSTLTIQRTQQEDSAVYLCASSLTGTSGREQFFGPGTRLTVL.

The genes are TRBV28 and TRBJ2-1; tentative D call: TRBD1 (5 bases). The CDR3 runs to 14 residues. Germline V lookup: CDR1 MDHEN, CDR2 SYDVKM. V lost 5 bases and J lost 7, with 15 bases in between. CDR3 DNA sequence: TGTGCCAGCAGTGACTTCAGGGCAGGGAATGAGCAGTTCTTC. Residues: CASSDFRAGNEQFF.

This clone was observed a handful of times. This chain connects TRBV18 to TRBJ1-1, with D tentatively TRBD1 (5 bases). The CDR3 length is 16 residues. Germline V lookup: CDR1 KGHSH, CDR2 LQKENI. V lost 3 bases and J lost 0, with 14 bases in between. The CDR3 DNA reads TGTGCCAGCTCACCTGTGTTCAGGGCCCTGAACACTGAAGCTTTCTTT. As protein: CASSPVFRALNTEAFF.